The rows below give T cell receptor beta chains drawn from one sample of a study of T cell responses to AZD1222 COVID-19 vaccine. Generated by immunoSEQ multiplex PCR, the TCRdb table keeps only in-frame clones and is missing some. The data show about 150,000 clones, 90% to 95% seen once. The sample was peripheral blood, taken on day 0 of AZD1222 vaccination. The receptors originated from an adult in good health. The CDR3 runs from the conserved cysteine through the conserved F or W. D genes are given only for firm matches. The listing skips clone size in some rows; elsewhere it reads once, few, many or a size class.

V gene,clone size,D gene,J gene,CDR3 protein,CDR3 DNA
TRBV4-1,NA,NA,TRBJ2-7,CASSQQDGYEQYF,TGCGCCAGCAGCCAACAGGACGGCTACGAGCAGTACTTC
TRBV5-8,NA,TRBD1,TRBJ2-1,CASSSGQQTFYNEQFF,TGTGCCAGCAGCTCGGGACAGCAAACTTTCTACAATGAGCAGTTCTTC
TRBV30,NA,TRBD2,TRBJ2-3,CAWSGGTSGGATDTQYF,TGTGCCTGGAGTGGCGGGACTAGCGGGGGGGCCACAGATACGCAGTATTTT
TRBV27,NA,TRBD2,TRBJ2-3,CASSSLLETSGGVTDTQYF,TGTGCCAGCAGTTCCCTTCTCGAGACTAGCGGGGGGGTAACAGATACGCAGTATTTT
TRBV21-1,NA,NA,TRBJ1-2,CASSKRPEGQGTVGYGYTF,TGTGCCAGCAGCAAACGCCCTGAGGGACAGGGAACTGTCGGCTATGGCTACACCTTC
TRBV2,NA,TRBD1,TRBJ1-2,CASTPKQGAFGYTF,TGTGCCAGCACCCCCAAACAGGGGGCGTTTGGCTACACCTTC
TRBV19,NA,NA,TRBJ1-4,CASSSSLGAANEKLFF,TGTGCCAGTAGTTCCTCTTTGGGGGCGGCTAATGAAAAACTGTTTTTT
TRBV3-1/TRBV3-2,once,NA,TRBJ1-5,CASSQDHGQPQHF,TGTGCCAGCAGCCAAGATCATGGTCAGCCCCAGCATTTT
TRBV29-1,NA,TRBD1,TRBJ1-2,CSVLRQGAGYGYTF,TGCAGCGTTCTACGACAGGGGGCGGGCTATGGCTACACCTTC
TRBV6-1,NA,NA,TRBJ2-5,CASSEGGQETQYF,TGTGCCAGCAGTGAGGGTGGGCAAGAGACCCAGTACTTC
TRBV5-6,NA,NA,TRBJ1-2,CASSSTGGGYTF,TGTGCCAGCAGCTCGACAGGAGGCGGCTACACCTTC
TRBV2,NA,NA,TRBJ2-1,CASSTGPQFF,TGTGCCAGCAGTACGGGACCCCAGTTCTTC